This TCR beta chain was identified in a study of T-cell memory formation after mild COVID-19. Across the study: Clusters were largely donor specific.

TCRdb re-derived calls from the 5' RACE reads in MiXCR, one entry per CDR3 protein. The sample records about 200,000 distinct CDR3 sequences, more than 15% being singletons. Germline CDR1 SGHTA, CDR2 FQGTGA. The CDR3 sequence is 15 residues long. V was shortened by 8 bases and J by 3 bases, with 18 bases between the two germline ends. This clonotype was detected only a few times. The clonotype comes from an adult woman who had mild COVID-19 (a few samples of this study predate the infection). Cell type and time point are not known. The gene calls are TRBV7-3 and TRBJ2-3; perhaps TRBD2 as D (7 bases). Material for sequencing was PBMCs or a T cell subset sorted from them (not recorded which). The CDR3 DNA is TGTGCCAGCGCGGGGGCCACTACCAGAACAGATACGCAGTATTTT. Translation gives CASAGATTRTDTQYF.